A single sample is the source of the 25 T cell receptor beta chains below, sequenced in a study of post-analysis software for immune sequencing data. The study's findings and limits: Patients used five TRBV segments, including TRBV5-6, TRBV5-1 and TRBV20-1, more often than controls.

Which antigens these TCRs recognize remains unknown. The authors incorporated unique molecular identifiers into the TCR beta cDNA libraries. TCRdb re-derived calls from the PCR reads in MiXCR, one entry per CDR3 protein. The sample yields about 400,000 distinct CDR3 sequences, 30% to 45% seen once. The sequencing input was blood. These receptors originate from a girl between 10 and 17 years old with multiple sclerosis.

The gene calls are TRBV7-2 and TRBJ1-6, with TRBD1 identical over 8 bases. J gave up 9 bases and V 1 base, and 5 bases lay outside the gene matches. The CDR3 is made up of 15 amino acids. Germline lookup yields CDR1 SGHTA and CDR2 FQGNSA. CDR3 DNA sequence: TGTGCCAGCAGCTTAGACGGGACAGGCGGTTCACCCCTCCACTTT. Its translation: CASSLDGTGGSPLHF. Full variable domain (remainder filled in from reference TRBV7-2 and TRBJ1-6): GAGVSQSPSNKVTEKGKDVELRCDPISGHTALYWYRQSLGQGLEFLIYFQGNSAPDKSGLPSDRFSAERTGGSVSTLTIQRTQQEDSAVYLCASSLDGTGGSPLHFGNGTRLTVT.

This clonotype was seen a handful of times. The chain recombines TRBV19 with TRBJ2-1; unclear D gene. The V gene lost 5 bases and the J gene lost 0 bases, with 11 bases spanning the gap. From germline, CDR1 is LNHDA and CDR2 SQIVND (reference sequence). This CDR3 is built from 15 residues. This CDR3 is CASSFVPSSYNEQFF. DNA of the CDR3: TGTGCCAGTAGTTTTGTCCCGAGCTCCTACAATGAGCAGTTCTTC. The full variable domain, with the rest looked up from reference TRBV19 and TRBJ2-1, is DGGITQSPKYLFRKEGQNVTLSCEQNLNHDAMYWYRQDPGQGLRLIYYSQIVNDFQKGDIAEGYSVSREKKESFPLTVTSAQKNPTAFYLCASSFVPSSYNEQFFGPGTRLTVL.

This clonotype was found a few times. CDR3 in DNA: TGTGCCAGCACCCGGGTGGCGGGGGGTACCTCCTACGAGCAGTACTTC. Protein product: CASTRVAGGTSYEQYF. The gene calls are TRBV12-3 or TRBV12-4 and TRBJ2-7; 8 bases match TRBD2. With V trimmed by 7 bases and J by 0 bases, 11 bases remained unmatched. The CDR3 loop spans 16 amino acids.

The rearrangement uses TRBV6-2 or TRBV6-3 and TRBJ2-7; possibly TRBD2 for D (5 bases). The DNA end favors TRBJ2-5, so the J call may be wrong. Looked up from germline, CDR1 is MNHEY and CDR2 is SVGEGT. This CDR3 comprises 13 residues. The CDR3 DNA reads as TGTGCCAGCAGTTACCCGAGGGCAGAGACCCAGTACTTC. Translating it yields CASSYPRAETQYF.

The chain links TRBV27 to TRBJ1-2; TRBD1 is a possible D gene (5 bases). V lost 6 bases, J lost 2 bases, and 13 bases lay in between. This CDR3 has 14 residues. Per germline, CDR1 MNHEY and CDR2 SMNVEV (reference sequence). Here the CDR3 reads CASREHGGNYGYTF. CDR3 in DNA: TGTGCCAGCAGGGAGCACGGGGGGAACTATGGCTACACCTTC.

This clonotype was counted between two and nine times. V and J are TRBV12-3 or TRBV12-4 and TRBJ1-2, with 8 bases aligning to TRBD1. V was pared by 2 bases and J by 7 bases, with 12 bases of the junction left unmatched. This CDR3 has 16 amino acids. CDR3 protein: CASSLPSGQGAVGYTF. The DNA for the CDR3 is TGTGCCAGCAGTTTACCTTCGGGGCAGGGGGCTGTTGGCTACACCTTC.

The CDR3 loop reads CASSLTGQGGAEAFF. CDR3 DNA sequence: TGCGCCAGCAGCTTGACGGGACAGGGAGGGGCTGAAGCTTTCTTT. This chain uses TRBV5-1 with TRBJ1-1, with 9 bases matching TRBD1. The V gene end was trimmed by 1 base and the J gene end by 6 bases; junction bases not matched to a gene: 7. The germline CDR1 and CDR2 sequences are SGHRS and YFSETQ. This CDR3 has 15 amino acids.

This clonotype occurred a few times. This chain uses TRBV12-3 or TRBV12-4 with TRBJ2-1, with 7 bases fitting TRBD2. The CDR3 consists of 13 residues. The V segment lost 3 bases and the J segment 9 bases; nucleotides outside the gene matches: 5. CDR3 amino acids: CASSFTGGSEQFF. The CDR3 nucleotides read TGTGCCAGCAGTTTTACGGGGGGTAGTGAGCAGTTCTTC.

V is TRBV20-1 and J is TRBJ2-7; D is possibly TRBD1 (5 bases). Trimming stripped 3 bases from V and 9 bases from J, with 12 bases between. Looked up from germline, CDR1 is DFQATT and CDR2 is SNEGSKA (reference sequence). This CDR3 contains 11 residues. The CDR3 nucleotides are TGCAGTGCTAGTCACAGGCCGAGGCAGTACTTC. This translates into CSASHRPRQYF.

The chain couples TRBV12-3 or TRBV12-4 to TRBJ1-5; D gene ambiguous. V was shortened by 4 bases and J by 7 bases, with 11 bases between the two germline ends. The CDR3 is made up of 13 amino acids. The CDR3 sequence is CASSSRELQPQHF. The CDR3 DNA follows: TGTGCCAGCAGTTCACGGGAGCTCCAGCCCCAGCATTTT.

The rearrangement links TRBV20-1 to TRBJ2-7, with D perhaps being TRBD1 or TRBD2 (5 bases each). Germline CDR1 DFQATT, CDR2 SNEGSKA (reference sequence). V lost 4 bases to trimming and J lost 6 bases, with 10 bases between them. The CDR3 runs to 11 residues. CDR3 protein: CSAIRDREQYF. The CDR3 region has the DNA TGCAGTGCTATAAGGGACCGCGAGCAGTACTTC.

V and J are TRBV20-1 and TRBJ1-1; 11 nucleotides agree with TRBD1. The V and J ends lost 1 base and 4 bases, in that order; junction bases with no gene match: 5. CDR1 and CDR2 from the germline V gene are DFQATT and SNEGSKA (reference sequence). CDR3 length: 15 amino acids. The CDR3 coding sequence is TGCAGTGCTAGAGGTCCGGGACAGGGGGTCACTGAAGCTTTCTTT. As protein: CSARGPGQGVTEAFF.

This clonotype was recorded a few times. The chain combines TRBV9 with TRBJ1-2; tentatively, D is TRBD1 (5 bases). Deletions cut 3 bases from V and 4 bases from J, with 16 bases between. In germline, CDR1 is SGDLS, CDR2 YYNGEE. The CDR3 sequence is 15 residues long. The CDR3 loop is CASSAPGRGSYGYTF. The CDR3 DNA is TGTGCCAGCAGCGCCCCCGGTCGGGGCAGCTATGGCTACACCTTC.

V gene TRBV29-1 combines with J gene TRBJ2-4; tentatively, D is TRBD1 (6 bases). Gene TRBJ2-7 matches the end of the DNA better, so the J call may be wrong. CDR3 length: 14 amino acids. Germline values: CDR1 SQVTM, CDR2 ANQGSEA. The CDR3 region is CSVMEQGPPYEQYF. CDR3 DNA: TGCAGCGTGATGGAGCAGGGGCCCCCCTACGAGCAGTACTTC.

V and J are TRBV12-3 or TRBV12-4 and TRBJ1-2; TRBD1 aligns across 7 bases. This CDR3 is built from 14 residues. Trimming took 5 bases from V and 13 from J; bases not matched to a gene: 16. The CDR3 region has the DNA TGTGCCAGCAGTAATACTCTGACAGGGTCTATTTTCACCTTC. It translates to CASSNTLTGSIFTF.

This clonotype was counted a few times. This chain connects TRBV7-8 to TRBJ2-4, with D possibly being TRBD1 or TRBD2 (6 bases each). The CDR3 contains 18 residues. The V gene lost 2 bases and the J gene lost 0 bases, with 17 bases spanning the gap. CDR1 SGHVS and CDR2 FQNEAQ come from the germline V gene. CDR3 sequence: CASSLRGAGTLAKNIQYF. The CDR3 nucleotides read TGTGCCAGCAGCTTAAGGGGGGCAGGGACGCTAGCCAAAAACATTCAGTACTTC.

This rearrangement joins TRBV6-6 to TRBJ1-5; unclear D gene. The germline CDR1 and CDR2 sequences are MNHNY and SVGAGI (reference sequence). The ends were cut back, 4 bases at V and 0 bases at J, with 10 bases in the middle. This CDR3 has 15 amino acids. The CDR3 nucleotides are TGTGCCAGCAGTTTAAGACAACCTAGCAATCAGCCCCAGCATTTT. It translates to CASSLRQPSNQPQHF.

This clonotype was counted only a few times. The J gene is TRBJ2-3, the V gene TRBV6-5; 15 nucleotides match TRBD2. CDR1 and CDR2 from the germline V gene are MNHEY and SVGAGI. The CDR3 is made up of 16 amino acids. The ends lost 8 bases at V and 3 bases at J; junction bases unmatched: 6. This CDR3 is CASGRGTSGGTDTQYF. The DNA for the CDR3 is TGTGCCAGCGGACGAGGGACTAGCGGGGGGACAGATACGCAGTATTTT.

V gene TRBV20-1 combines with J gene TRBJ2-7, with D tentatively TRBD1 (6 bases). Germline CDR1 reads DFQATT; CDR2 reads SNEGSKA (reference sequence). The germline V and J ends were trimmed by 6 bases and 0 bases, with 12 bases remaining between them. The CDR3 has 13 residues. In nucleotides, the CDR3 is TGCAGTGCCAGGGGCGGCCGCTCCTACGAGCAGTACTTC. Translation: CSARGGRSYEQYF.

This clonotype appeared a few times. This CDR3 reads CSAPLAGGPHEQYF. The CDR3 coding sequence is TGCAGTGCTCCTCTAGCGGGGGGGCCCCACGAGCAGTACTTC. The rearrangement links TRBV20-1 to TRBJ2-7; TRBD2 matches at 12 bases. Per the germline V gene, CDR1 is DFQATT and CDR2 is SNEGSKA (reference sequence). This CDR3 spans 14 amino acids. The ends lost 5 bases at V and 5 bases at J; junction bases unmatched: 7.

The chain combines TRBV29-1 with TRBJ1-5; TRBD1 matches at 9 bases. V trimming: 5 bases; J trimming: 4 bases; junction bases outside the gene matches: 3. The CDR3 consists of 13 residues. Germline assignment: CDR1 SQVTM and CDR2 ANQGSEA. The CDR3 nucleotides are TGCAGCGTTCAGACAGGGGGAAATCAGCCCCAGCATTTT. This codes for CSVQTGGNQPQHF.

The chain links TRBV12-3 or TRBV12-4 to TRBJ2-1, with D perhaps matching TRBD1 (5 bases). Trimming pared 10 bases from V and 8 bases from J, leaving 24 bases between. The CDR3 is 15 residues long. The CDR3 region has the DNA TGTGCCACCGGGCCCCAGGGCAGGGCTCGAGATGAGCAGTTCTTC. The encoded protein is CATGPQGRARDEQFF.

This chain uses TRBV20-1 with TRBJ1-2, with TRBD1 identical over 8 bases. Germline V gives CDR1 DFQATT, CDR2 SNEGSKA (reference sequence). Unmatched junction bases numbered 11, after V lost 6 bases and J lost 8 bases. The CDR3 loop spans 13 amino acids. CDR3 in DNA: TGCAGTGCCCAGGACAGGGTTTCCGTCGGCTACACCTTC. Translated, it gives CSAQDRVSVGYTF.

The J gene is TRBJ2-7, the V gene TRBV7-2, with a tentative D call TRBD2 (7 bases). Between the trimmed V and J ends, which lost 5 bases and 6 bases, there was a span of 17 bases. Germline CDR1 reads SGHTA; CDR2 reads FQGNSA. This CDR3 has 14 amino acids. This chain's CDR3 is CASSILVGGREQYF. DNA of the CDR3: TGTGCCAGCAGCATCCTAGTCGGGGGGCGCGAGCAGTACTTC.

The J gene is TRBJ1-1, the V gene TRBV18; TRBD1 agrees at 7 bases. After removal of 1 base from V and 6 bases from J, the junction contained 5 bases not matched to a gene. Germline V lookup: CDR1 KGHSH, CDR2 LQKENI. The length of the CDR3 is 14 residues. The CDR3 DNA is TGTGCCAGCTCACCACAGGGGGCGGAGGCTGAAGCTTTCTTT. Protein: CASSPQGAEAEAFF.